This TCR beta chain was captured in a study of T cell responses to AZD1222 COVID-19 vaccine (dated by TCRdb to the early 2020s). Concerning the study at large: AZD1222 recipients with second doses at about 4 weeks or about 12 weeks were pooled, because spike-specific TCR depth and breadth did not differ between schedules. A total of under 250 trial participants underwent TCR sequencing, of whom nearly 210 had received two doses of AZD1222 and 26 had received two doses of the MenACWY control vaccine. Trial participants were enrolled by age into 18-55, 56-69 and 70-plus year subgroups, with 148, 28 and 57 TCR-sequenced participants respectively. Here is what the overall study found, with its caveats: Because no samples from the day 14 peak response were available, repertoires could be characterized only after the peak T cell response. The 56-69-year group was small, and its depth increase did not reach significance, likely because of low power. After two AZD1222 doses, both the breadth and the depth of spike-specific TCRs were significantly higher than at day 0 and than in MenACWY recipients. Nearly half of unique spike-specific TCRs reportedly recognized epitopes outside regions mutated in the B.1.351 and B.1.1.7 variants. Participants were mostly white British, with more females than males. The authors suggested clonal diversity may have been underestimated. Vaccine-associated CD4 TCRs spanned the whole spike protein, with dominant responses in regions 160-218 and 743-854. Conclusions about previously exposed vaccinees are limited because only 5 or 6 AZD1222 recipients were SARS-CoV-2 seropositive at baseline.

This sample's time point label indicates: baseline before first vaccination. The vaccinee samples were drawn from two UK trials, COV001 and COV002, one of which was a single-blind randomized controlled phase 2/3 trial testing AZD1222 (ChAdOx1 nCoV-19) in healthy adults. For TCRbeta chain sequencing, PBMC samples were collected from trial participants at day 0 and at day 28 after the second dose. A remark on this clone: The target of this receptor is not known. No much larger clonotype is one base removed from it; base qualities were not supplied.

The CDR3 regions of human TCRbeta chains were analyzed by immunosequencing. Per the authors' processing: TCRs in the repertoires were compared against a reference library of SARS-CoV-2-specific TCRs that had been generated with the MIRA antigen-specificity platform. Breadth meant the fraction of unique TCRs that were SARS-CoV-2-associated, whereas depth meant the fraction of total T cells that were SARS-CoV-2-associated. Using the MIRA data, each spike-specific TCR was assigned both to the spike region to which the TCR was reactive and to a CD4 or CD8 class. Log10-transformed breadth and depth values were compared by one-way ANOVA with Sidak's multiple comparisons tests. What TCRdb holds here is the immuneACCESS table cut down to in-frame rearrangements. Part of the clones is not present; checked against another copy, under half of the missing clones reflect an unresolved V gene, and the others are unexplained. That table supplies the V and J calls and clone size; D and trimming were determined from the DNA. The sample table records about 130,000 clones; about 92% of these occur just once. The ten largest clones represent 1.5% to 2% of the sample.

Germline trimming amounts to 7 bases on V and 3 bases on J, with 12 as the count of junction bases outside the gene matches. The CDR3, from cysteine to phenylalanine, totals 16 residues. The kept DNA is CDR3 alone, 48 bases in frame from the first base. The germline V gene provides CDR1 SNHLY and CDR2 FYNNEI. This chain joins TRBV2 to TRBJ1-5, and TRBD1 matches 7 of the central bases. The TCR originated in an adult in good health. This specimen consisted of peripheral blood, obtained on day 0 of AZD1222 vaccination. The CDR3 loop reads CASTPTRQGANQPQHF. DNA sequence: TGTGCCAGCACACCAACCCGACAGGGCGCCAATCAGCCCCAGCATTTT.